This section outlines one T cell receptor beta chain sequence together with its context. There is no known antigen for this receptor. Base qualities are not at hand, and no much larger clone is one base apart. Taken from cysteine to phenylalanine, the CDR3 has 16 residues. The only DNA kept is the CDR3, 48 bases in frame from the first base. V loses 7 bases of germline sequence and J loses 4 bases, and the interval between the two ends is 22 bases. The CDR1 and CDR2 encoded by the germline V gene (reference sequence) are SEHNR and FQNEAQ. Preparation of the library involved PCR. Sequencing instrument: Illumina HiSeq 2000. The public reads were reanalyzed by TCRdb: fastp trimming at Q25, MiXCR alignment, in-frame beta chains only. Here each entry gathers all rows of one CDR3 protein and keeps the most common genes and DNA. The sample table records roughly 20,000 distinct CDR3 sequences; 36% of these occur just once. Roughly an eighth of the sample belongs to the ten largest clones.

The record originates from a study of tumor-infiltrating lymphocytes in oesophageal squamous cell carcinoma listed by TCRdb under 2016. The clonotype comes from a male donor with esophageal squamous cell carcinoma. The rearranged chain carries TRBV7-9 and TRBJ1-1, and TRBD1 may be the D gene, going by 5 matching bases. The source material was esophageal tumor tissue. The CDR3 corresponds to CASTHRDGGRGTEAFF. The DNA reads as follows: TGTGCCAGCACCCATCGCGACGGGGGGAGAGGCACTGAAGCTTTCTTT.